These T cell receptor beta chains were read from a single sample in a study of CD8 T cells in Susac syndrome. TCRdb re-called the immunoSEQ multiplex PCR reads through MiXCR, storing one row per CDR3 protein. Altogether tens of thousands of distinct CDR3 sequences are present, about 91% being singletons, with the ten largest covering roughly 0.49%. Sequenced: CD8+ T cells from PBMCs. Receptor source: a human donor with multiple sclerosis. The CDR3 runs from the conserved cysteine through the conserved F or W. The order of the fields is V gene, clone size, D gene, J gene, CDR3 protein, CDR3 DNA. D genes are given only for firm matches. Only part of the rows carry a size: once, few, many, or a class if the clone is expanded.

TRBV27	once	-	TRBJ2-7	CASSSLADYEQYF	TGTGCCAGCAGCAGTCTGGCCGACTACGAGCAGTACTTC
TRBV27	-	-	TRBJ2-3	CASSLTGVPSTDTQYF	TGTGCCAGCAGTTTAACTGGGGTACCAAGCACAGATACGCAGTATTTT
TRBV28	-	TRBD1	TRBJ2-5	CATAGTGGDETQYF	TGTGCCACCGCCGGGACAGGGGGCGACGAGACCCAGTACTTC
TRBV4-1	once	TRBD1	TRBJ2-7	CASSQVRTGGEQYF	TGCGCCAGCAGCCAAGTTCGGACAGGGGGCGAGCAGTACTTC
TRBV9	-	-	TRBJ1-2	CASSPPRGGGYTF	TGTGCCAGCAGCCCTCCAAGGGGTGGCGGCTACACCTTC
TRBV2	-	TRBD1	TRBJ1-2	CASSEGQGGYGYTF	TGTGCCAGCAGTGAAGGACAGGGCGGCTATGGCTACACCTTC
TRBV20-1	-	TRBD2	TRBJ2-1	CSARDLTSGSRYEQFF	TGCAGTGCTAGAGATCTTACTAGCGGGAGCAGGTATGAGCAGTTCTTC
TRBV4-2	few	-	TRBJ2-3	CASSPGDTQYF	TGTGCCAGCAGCCCGGGAGATACGCAGTATTTT
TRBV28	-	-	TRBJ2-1	CASSTRVQYNEQFF	TGTGCCAGCAGCACGCGGGTCCAGTACAATGAGCAGTTCTTC
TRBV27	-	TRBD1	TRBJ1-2	CASSLSGQGAIYGYTF	TGTGCCAGCAGTTTATCCGGGCAGGGGGCTATCTATGGCTACACCTTC
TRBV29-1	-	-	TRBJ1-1	CSGHKGPGEAFF	TGCAGCGGACACAAGGGGCCGGGTGAAGCTTTCTTT
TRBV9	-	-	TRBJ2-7	CASSQSRDSVQIEQYF	TGTGCCAGCAGCCAATCTCGGGATTCTGTTCAAATCGAGCAGTACTTC
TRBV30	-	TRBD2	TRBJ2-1	CAWSFPSGSSYNEQFF	TGTGCCTGGAGTTTTCCCAGCGGGAGCTCCTACAATGAGCAGTTCTTC
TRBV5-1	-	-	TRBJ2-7	CASSYVGAHEQYF	TGCGCCAGCAGCTACGTGGGGGCCCACGAGCAGTACTTC
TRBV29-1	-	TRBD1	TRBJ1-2	CSVRSPGTGVNGYTF	TGCAGCGTTCGCAGCCCCGGGACAGGGGTTAATGGCTACACCTTC
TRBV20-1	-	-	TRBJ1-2	CSATLTGNYGYTF	TGCAGTGCTACGCTTACAGGGAACTATGGCTACACCTTC
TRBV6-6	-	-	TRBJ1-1	CASMGGALLTEAFF	TGTGCCAGCATGGGGGGCGCGCTGTTGACTGAAGCTTTCTTT
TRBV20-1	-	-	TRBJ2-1	CSASARTEYNEQFF	TGCAGTGCTAGTGCTCGGACGGAATACAATGAGCAGTTCTTC
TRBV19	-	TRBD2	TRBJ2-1	CASSLGTSGQFF	TGTGCCAGTAGCCTGGGGACTAGCGGACAGTTCTTC
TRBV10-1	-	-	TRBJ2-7	CASSDNYPYDEQYF	TGCGCCAGCAGTGACAACTATCCCTACGACGAGCAGTACTTC
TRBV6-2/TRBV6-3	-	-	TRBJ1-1	CASSYEELNTEAFF	TGTGCCAGCAGTTACGAGGAACTGAACACTGAAGCTTTCTTT
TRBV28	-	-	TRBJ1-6	CASSPGRFSYNSPLHF	TGTGCCAGCAGCCCAGGGAGGTTCTCCTATAATTCACCCCTCCACTTT
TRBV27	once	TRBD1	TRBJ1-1	CAVTGQGYTEAFF	TGTGCCGTAACCGGACAGGGCTACACTGAAGCTTTCTTT
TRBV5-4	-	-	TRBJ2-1	CASSPDGFSYNEQFF	TGTGCCAGCAGCCCGGACGGGTTCTCCTACAATGAGCAGTTCTTC
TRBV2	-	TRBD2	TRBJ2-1	CASRSSGDSYNEQFF	TGTGCCAGCAGGTCTAGCGGGGACTCCTACAATGAGCAGTTCTTC
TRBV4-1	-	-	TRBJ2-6	CASSPGVGANVLTF	TGCGCCAGCAGTCCAGGGGTCGGGGCCAACGTCCTGACTTTC